This TCR beta chain originates from a study of cytomegalovirus exposure and HLA in healthy donors. The PCR ran on 60 Vbeta and 13 Jbeta primers. Assay: immunoSEQ multiplex PCR; the TCRdb copy retains only in-frame clones and omits some. Its listing shows 70,000 or so clones. Findings of the study overall: Sequencing probably produced one cluster of sequence variants that were highly shared. Many donors shared some public TCRs, even though most TCR sequences were rare. Presence/absence analyses assumed roughly uniform sequencing depth across donors, which may not hold. Researchers reported in a later analysis that a missense DCLRE1C variant was tied to TCR beta V- and J-gene trimming.

On this clone itself: Its antigen is unknown.

The ends were cut back, 3 bases at V and 4 bases at J, with 7 bases in the middle. The V gene's germline CDR1 is DFQATT and CDR2 SNEGSKA (reference sequence). CDR3 length: 11 residues. Sequenced input: PBMCs. This clonotype was sampled from a man aged 40-49 years in good health and CMV-seronegative. The chain carries TRBV20-1 and TRBJ2-7, with unresolved D. CDR3 loop: CSASPLYEQYF. CDR3 nucleotides: TGCAGTGCTAGTCCACTGTACGAGCAGTACTTC.